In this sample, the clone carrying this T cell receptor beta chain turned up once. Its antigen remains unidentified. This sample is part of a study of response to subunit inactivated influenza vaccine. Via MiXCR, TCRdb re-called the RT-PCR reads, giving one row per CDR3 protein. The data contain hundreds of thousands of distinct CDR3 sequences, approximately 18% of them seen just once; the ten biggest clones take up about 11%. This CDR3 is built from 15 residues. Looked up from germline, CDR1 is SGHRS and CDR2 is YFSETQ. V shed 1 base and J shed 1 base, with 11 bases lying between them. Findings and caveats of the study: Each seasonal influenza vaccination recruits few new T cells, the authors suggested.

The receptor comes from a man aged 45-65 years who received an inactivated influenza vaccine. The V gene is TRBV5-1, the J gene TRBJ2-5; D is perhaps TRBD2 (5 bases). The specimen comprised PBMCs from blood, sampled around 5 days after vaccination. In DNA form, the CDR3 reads TGCGCCAGCAGCTTGAGATCGGACTTCCAAGAGACCCAGTACTTC. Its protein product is CASSLRSDFQETQYF.